The clone carrying this T cell receptor beta chain has more than one count but fewer than ten. The antigen is unknown. V lost 2 bases to trimming and J lost 9 bases, with 11 bases between them. Germline CDR1 is SGHDN and CDR2 is FVKESK. The CDR3 totals 13 residues. This record belongs to a study of beta chain features in type 1 diabetes. The study reverse transcribed the entire isolated RNA, so it sequenced expressed TCRB transcripts. Assay used: immunoSEQ multiplex PCR; TCRdb lists only in-frame clones, some missing. The sample shows more than 250,000 clones, about 23% of them seen only once. Overall study findings and caveats: Shorter TCRB CDR3s, moderately but significantly so, marked every one of the four CD4+ subsets in Type 1 diabetes patients.

The origin of this receptor is a woman aged 30 to 39 with type 1 diabetes. The sample consisted of naive CD4+ T cells from blood. V gene TRBV14 combines with J gene TRBJ2-1, with D possibly matching TRBD1 (6 bases). The CDR3 DNA follows: TGTGCCAGCAGCCAAACAGGGCCCGGTGAGCAGTTCTTC. It yields the protein CASSQTGPGEQFF. Full variable domain (missing parts from reference TRBV14 and TRBJ2-1): EAGVTQFPSHSVIEKGQTVTLRCDPISGHDNLYWYRRVMGKEIKFLLHFVKESKQDESGMPNNRFLAERTGGTYSTLKVQPAELEDSGVYFCASSQTGPGEQFFGPGTRLTVL.